This TCR beta chain was documented in a study of T-cell reconstitution after alpha-beta-depleted transplantation in children. In this sample, this clonotype turned up a few times. The CDR3 length is 15 residues. The V gene lost 6 bases and the J gene lost 2 bases, with 13 bases spanning the gap. The authors prepared the TCRbeta library with unique molecular identifiers. MiXCR, applied by TCRdb to the PCR reads, yields one record per CDR3 protein. The sample records around 500,000 distinct CDR3 sequences, roughly 23% being singletons. This receptor was obtained from a boy younger than two who had a stem cell transplant for acute myeloid leukemia, so the T cells may come from the graft donor. This specimen consisted of PBMCs, mostly from graft donor cells, obtained 360 days after TCRalphabeta/CD19-depleted stem cell transplant. V and J are TRBV12-3 or TRBV12-4 and TRBJ2-2; the D gene is possibly TRBD2 (6 bases). The DNA of the CDR3 is TGTGCCAGCAGGCAACCTAGCGTCAACACCGGGGAGCTGTTTTTT. As protein: CASRQPSVNTGELFF.